Included here is one TCR beta chain sequence, with context. These data come from a study of blood T cell repertoires in COVID-19. Per the original methods: Scientists estimated how many nucleated cells there were by amplifying reference gene primers. The method was immunoSEQ multiplex PCR; TCRdb's version includes in-frame clones alone and lacks a portion of them. V and J calls and clone size are copied from that table; D and trimming were computed from the DNA. The data hold about 96,000 clones, with 65% to 85% observed a single time. Germline lookup yields CDR1 SGHNT and CDR2 YENEEA. Deletions cut 5 bases from V and 1 base from J, with 15 bases between. The CDR3 length is 15 residues.

Specimen: peripheral blood. This sequence was found in a woman in her fifties or sixties with acute or convalescent COVID-19. V is TRBV11-3 and J is TRBJ2-7; TRBD2 might be the D (6 bases). The CDR3 is CASSLGGVESYEQYF. The CDR3 DNA reads TGTGCCAGCAGCCTGGGGGGTGTAGAGTCCTACGAGCAGTACTTC.